This T cell receptor (beta chain) emerged from a study of blood T cell repertoires in COVID-19. This table comes from immunoSEQ multiplex PCR, and its TCRdb copy is limited to in-frame clones, with some not included. The repertoire includes 150,000 to 200,000 clones, about 83% of them detected once, and around 5% sits in the top ten. Germline CDR1 reads MDHEN; CDR2 reads SYDVKM. CDR3 length: 16 residues. Between the trimmed V and J ends, which lost 5 bases and 0 bases, there was a span of 13 bases. The chain uses TRBV28 and TRBJ2-2; D is unclear. Sequencing was done on a sample of peripheral blood. The receptor was isolated from a human donor in a cohort sampled during active COVID-19. CDR3 in amino acids: CASSRLGTSNTGELFF. CDR3 DNA: TGTGCCAGCAGTCGACTCGGAACTTCGAACACCGGGGAGCTGTTTTTT.